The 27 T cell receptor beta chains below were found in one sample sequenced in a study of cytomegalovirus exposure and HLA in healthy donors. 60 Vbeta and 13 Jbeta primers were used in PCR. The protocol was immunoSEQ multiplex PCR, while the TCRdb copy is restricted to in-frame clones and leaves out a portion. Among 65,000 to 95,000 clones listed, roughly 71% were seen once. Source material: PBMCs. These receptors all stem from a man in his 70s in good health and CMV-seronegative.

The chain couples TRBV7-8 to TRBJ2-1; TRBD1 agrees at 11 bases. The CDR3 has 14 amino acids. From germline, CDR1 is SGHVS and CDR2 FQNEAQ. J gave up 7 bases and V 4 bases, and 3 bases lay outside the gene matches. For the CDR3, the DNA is TGTGCCAGCAGCTACGGGACAGGGGGTAATGAGCAGTTCTTC. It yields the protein CASSYGTGGNEQFF.

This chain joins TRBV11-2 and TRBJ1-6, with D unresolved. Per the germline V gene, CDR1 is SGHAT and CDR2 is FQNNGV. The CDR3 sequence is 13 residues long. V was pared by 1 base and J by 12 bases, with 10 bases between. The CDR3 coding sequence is TGTGCCAGCAGCTTAGTTGACTTTGGACCCCTCCACTTT. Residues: CASSLVDFGPLHF.

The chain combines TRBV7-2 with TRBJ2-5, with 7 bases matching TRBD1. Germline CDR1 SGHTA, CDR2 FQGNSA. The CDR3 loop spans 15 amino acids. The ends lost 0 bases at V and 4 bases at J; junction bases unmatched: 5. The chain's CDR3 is CASSLALQGVETQYF. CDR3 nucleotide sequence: TGTGCCAGCAGCTTAGCCCTGCAGGGGGTAGAGACCCAGTACTTC.

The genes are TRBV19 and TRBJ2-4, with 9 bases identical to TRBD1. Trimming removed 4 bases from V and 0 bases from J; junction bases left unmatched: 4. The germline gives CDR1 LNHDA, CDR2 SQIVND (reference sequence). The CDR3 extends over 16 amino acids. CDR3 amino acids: CASSTQGALAKNIQYF. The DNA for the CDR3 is TGTGCCAGTAGTACACAGGGGGCTCTAGCCAAAAACATTCAGTACTTC.

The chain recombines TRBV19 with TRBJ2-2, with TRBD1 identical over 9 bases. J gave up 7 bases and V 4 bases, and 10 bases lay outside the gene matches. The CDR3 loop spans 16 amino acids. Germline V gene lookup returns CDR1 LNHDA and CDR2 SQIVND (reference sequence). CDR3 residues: CASSTKTGGEGGELFF. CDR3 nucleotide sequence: TGTGCCAGTAGTACGAAAACAGGGGGCGAGGGCGGGGAGCTGTTTTTT.

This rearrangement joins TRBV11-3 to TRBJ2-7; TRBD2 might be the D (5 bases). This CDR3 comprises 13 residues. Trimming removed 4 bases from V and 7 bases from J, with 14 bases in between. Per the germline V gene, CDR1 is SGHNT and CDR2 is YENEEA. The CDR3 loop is CASSSRNSGEQYF. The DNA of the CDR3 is TGTGCCAGCAGCTCAAGGAACAGCGGTGAGCAGTACTTC.

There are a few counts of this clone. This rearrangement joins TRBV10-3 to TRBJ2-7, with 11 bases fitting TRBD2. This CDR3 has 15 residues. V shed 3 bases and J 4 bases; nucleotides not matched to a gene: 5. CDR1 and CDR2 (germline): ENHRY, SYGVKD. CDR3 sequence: CAISDEASGGYEQYF. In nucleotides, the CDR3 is TGTGCCATCAGTGATGAGGCTAGCGGGGGGTACGAGCAGTACTTC.

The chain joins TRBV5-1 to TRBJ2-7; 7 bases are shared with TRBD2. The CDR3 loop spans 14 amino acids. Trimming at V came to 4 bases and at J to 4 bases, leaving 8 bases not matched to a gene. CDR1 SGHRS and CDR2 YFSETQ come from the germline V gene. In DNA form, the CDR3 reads TGCGCCAGCAGCCCAACAGCGGGGTCTTACGAGCAGTACTTC. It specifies CASSPTAGSYEQYF.

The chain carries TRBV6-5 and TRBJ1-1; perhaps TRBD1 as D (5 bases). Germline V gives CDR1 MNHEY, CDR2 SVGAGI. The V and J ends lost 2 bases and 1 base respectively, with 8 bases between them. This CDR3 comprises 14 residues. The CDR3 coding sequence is TGTGCCAGCAGTTACCGTCAGGGGAACACTGAAGCTTTCTTT. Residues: CASSYRQGNTEAFF.

This chain's CDR3 is CASSPMRESGPQHF. The CDR3 region has the DNA TGTGCCAGCAGCCCGATGAGGGAATCAGGGCCCCAGCATTTT. J is TRBJ1-5 and V is TRBV7-2; D gene uncertain. The CDR3 has 14 amino acids. Trimming left V 5 bases short and J 9 bases short, with 17 bases between. Germline values: CDR1 SGHTA, CDR2 FQGNSA.

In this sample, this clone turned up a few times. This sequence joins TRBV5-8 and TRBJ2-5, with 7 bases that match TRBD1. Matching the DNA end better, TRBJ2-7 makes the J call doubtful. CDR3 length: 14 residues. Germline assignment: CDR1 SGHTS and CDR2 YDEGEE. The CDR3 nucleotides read TGTGCCAGCAGCCCGAACAGGGGCTCCTACGAGCAGTACTTC. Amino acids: CASSPNRGSYEQYF.

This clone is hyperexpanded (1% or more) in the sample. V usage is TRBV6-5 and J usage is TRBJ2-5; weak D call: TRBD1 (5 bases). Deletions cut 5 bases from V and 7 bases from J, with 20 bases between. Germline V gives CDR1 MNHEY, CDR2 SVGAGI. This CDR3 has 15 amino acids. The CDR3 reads CASSRSFFGAGTQYF. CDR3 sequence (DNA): TGTGCCAGCAGTCGTTCGTTTTTTGGGGCCGGGACCCAGTACTTC.

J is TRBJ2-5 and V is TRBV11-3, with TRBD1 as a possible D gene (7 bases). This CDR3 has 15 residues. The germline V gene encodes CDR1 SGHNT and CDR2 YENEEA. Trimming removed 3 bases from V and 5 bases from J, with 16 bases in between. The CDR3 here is CASSFDGGGAETQYF. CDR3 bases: TGTGCCAGCAGCTTCGATGGAGGGGGCGCCGAGACCCAGTACTTC. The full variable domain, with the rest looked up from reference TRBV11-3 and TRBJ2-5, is EAGVVQSPRYKIIEKKQPVAFWCNPISGHNTLYWYLQNLGQGPELLIRYENEEAVDDSQLPKDRFSAERLKGVDSTLKIQPAELGDSAVYLCASSFDGGGAETQYFGPGTRLLVL.

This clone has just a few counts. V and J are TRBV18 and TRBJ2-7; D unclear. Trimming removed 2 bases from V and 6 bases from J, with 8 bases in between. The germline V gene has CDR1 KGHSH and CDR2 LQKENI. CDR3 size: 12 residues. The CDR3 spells CASSPSSGEQYF. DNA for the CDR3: TGTGCCAGCTCACCAAGTTCGGGCGAGCAGTACTTC.

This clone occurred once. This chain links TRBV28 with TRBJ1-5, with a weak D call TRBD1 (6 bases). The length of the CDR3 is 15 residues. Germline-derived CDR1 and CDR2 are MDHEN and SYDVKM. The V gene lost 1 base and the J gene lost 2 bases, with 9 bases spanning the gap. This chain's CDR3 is CASSLLAGGNQPQHF. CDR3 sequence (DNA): TGTGCCAGCAGTTTATTGGCAGGGGGCAATCAGCCCCAGCATTTT. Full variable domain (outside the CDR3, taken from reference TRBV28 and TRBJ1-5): DVKVTQSSRYLVKRTGEKVFLECVQDMDHENMFWYRQDPGLGLRLIYFSYDVKMKEKGDIPEGYSVSREKKERFSLILESASTNQTSMYLCASSLLAGGNQPQHFGDGTRLSIL.

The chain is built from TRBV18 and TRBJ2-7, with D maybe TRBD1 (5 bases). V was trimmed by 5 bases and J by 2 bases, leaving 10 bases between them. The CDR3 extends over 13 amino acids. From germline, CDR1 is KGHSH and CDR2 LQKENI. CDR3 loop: CASSAGSAYEQYF. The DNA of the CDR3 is TGTGCCAGCTCAGCAGGGTCTGCCTACGAGCAGTACTTC.

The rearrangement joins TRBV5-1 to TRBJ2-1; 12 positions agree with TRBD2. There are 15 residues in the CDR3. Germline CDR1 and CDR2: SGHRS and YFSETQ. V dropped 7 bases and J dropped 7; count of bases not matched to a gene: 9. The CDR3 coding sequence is TGCGCCAGCCGCATCCTAGCGGGAGGGCAGAATGAGCAGTTCTTC. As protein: CASRILAGGQNEQFF.

CDR3 bases: TGTGCCAGCAGCCCCCGCGGGGCAGGGACCTATGGCTACACCTTC. It encodes CASSPRGAGTYGYTF. This sequence joins TRBV11-2 and TRBJ1-2; possibly TRBD1 for D (5 bases). There are 15 residues in the CDR3. V was cut by 5 bases and J by 4 bases, with 17 bases left in between. Germline values: CDR1 SGHAT, CDR2 FQNNGV.

The CDR3 bases are TGTGCCATCAGCCCCCTTGGCGGGGGGTACAATGAGCAGTTCTTC. Amino acids: CAISPLGGGYNEQFF. The V and J genes are TRBV10-3 and TRBJ2-1; 8 nucleotides align to TRBD2. The germline V gene encodes CDR1 ENHRY and CDR2 SYGVKD. Trimming took 6 bases from V and 4 from J; bases not matched to a gene: 8. The CDR3 sequence is 15 residues long.

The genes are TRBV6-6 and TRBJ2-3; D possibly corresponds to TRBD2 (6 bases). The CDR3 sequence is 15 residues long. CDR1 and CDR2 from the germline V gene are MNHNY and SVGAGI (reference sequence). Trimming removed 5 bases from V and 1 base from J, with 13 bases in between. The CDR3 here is CASSHGGRGTDTQYF. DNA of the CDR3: TGTGCCAGCAGTCACGGAGGGCGGGGCACAGATACGCAGTATTTT.

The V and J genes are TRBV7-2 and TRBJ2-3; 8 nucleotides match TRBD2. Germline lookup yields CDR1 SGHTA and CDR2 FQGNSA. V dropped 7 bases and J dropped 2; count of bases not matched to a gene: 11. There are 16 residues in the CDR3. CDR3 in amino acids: CASKGTSGLTTDTQYF. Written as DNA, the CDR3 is TGTGCCAGCAAGGGTACTAGCGGCCTAACCACAGATACGCAGTATTTT.

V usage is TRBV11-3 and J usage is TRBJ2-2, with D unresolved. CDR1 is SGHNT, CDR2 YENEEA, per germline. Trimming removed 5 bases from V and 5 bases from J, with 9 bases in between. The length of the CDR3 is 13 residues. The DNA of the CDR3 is TGTGCCAGCAGCGTTAGTGAAACCGGGGAGCTGTTTTTT. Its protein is CASSVSETGELFF.

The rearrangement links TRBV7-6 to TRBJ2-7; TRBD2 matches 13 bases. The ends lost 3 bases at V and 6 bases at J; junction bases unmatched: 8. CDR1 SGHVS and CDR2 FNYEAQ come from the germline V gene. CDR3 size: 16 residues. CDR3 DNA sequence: TGTGCCAGCAGCTTGAGGACTAGCGGGAGCGTAGGCGAGCAGTACTTC. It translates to CASSLRTSGSVGEQYF.

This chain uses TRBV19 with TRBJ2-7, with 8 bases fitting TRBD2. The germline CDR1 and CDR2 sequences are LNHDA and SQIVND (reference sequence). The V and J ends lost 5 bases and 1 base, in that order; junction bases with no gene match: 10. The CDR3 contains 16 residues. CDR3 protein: CASSPAGSGGSYEQYF. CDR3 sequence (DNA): TGTGCCAGTAGTCCTGCGGGGAGCGGGGGTTCCTACGAGCAGTACTTC.

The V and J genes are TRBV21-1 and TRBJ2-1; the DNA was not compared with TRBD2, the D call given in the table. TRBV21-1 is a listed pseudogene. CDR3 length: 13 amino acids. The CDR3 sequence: CAYLAGGNNEQFF. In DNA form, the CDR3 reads TGTGCCTACCTAGCGGGGGGAAACAATGAGCAGTTCTTC.

The CDR3 loop is CASSPYGSNQETQYF. In DNA, the CDR3 is TGTGCCAGCTCACCGTACGGGTCAAATCAAGAGACCCAGTACTTC. This chain links TRBV18 with TRBJ2-5; D remains ambiguous. The V gene's germline CDR1 is KGHSH and CDR2 LQKENI. The ends were cut back, 3 bases at V and 2 bases at J, with 13 bases in the middle. The CDR3 runs to 15 residues.

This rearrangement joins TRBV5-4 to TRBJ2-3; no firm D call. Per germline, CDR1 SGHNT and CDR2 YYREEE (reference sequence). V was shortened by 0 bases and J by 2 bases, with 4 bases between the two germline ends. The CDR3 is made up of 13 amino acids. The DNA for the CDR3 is TGTGCCAGCAGCTTGGCGTCCACAGATACGCAGTATTTT. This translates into CASSLASTDTQYF.